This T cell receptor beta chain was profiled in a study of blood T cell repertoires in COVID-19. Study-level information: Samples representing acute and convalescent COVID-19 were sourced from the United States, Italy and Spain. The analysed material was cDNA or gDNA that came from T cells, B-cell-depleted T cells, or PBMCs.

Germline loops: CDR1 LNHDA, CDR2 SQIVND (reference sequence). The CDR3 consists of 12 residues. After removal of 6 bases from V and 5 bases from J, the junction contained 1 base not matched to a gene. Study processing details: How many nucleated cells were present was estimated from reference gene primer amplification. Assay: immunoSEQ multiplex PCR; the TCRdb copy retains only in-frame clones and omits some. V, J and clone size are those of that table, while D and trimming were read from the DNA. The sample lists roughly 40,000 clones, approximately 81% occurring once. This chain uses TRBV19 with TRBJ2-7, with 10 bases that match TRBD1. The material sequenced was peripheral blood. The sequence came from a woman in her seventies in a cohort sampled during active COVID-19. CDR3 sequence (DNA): TGTGCCAGTAGAGGGACAGGGGACGAGCAGTACTTC. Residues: CASRGTGDEQYF.